What follows are 10 T cell receptor beta chains derived from one specimen sequenced in a study of HIV-infected patients and healthy controls. No cell fractionation was done, so the repertoire covers all unsorted peripheral blood T cells. Alpha and beta constant-region primers primed reverse transcription of approximately 0.55 ug RNA. Using multiplexing indices, alpha and beta chain libraries were generated apart by chain-specific third strand synthesis. TCRdb re-called the 5' RACE reads with MiXCR, one entry per CDR3 protein. Among under 15,000 distinct CDR3 sequences listed, less than 6.5% were seen once. What was sequenced was blood. The source is an adult in good health.

In its sample, this clonotype ranks as medium-sized. This chain joins TRBV20-1 and TRBJ2-6, with D unresolved. CDR3 length: 13 residues. Trimming took 3 bases from V and 5 from J, leaving 8 bases between them. Germline V gene lookup returns CDR1 DFQATT and CDR2 SNEGSKA (reference sequence). The CDR3 loop reads CSASGQRANVLTF. The CDR3 nucleotides read TGCAGTGCTAGCGGGCAGCGGGCCAACGTCCTGACTTTC.

By share, this clonotype counts as medium-sized. This chain joins TRBV7-2 and TRBJ1-5; the D gene is possibly TRBD1 (5 bases). The germline gives CDR1 SGHTA, CDR2 FQGNSA. CDR3 length equals 16 residues. Trimming stripped 7 bases from V and 0 bases from J, with 16 bases between. CDR3 sequence: CASNGTANYSNQPQHF. CDR3 coding DNA: TGTGCCAGCAACGGGACGGCGAACTATAGCAATCAGCCCCAGCATTTT.

This clonotype has at least ten counts. The V gene is TRBV5-5, the J gene TRBJ1-5; D gene ambiguous. With 2 bases removed from V and 1 base from J, the gap between germline ends came to 13 bases. The V gene's germline CDR1 is SGHKS and CDR2 YYEKEE (reference sequence). The CDR3 runs 16 residues. The DNA of the CDR3 is TGTGCCAGCAGCTTTAGTGAGGGAAGGAGCAATCAGCCCCAGCATTTT. Protein product: CASSFSEGRSNQPQHF.

This clonotype came up many times. The rearrangement links TRBV20-1 to TRBJ2-7; D may correspond to TRBD1 or TRBD2 (5 bases each). V was pared by 5 bases and J by 3 bases, with 17 bases between. This CDR3 contains 14 residues. The germline V gene encodes CDR1 DFQATT and CDR2 SNEGSKA (reference sequence). This CDR3 is CSAPRRGEGYEQYF. The DNA for the CDR3 is TGCAGTGCTCCCAGGCGAGGGGAAGGCTACGAGCAGTACTTC.

The table lists this clonotype with many counts. The genes are TRBV10-3 and TRBJ1-1; D not certain. The CDR3 consists of 14 residues. From germline, CDR1 is ENHRY and CDR2 SYGVKD. V was trimmed by 2 bases and J by 1 base, leaving 8 bases between them. This CDR3 is CAISETSRNTEAFF. In DNA, the CDR3 is TGTGCCATCAGTGAGACCTCAAGGAACACTGAAGCTTTCTTT.

In its sample, this clonotype was seen many times. V usage is TRBV11-2 and J usage is TRBJ2-3; D may be TRBD2 (6 bases). CDR1 and CDR2 from the germline V gene are SGHAT and FQNNGV. Trimming pared 5 bases from V and 4 bases from J, leaving 22 bases between. CDR3 size: 17 residues. CDR3 protein: CASSPRAGRPNADTQYF. CDR3 bases: TGTGCCAGCAGCCCCAGAGCGGGTCGGCCGAATGCAGATACGCAGTATTTT. Together with reference TRBV11-2 and TRBJ2-3, the CDR3 gives the full variable domain: EAGVAQSPRYKIIEKRQSVAFWCNPISGHATLYWYQQILGQGPKLLIQFQNNGVVDDSQLPKDRFSAERLKGVDSTLKIQPAKLEDSAVYLCASSPRAGRPNADTQYFGPGTRLTVL.

This clonotype has a handful of counts. The chain recombines TRBV20-1 with TRBJ2-3; 10 bases line up with TRBD2. Germline V gene sequence: CDR1 DFQATT, CDR2 SNEGSKA (reference sequence). This CDR3 is built from 15 residues. J gave up 4 bases and V 5 bases, and 9 bases lay outside the gene matches. CDR3 region: CSAARERGGADTQYF. The CDR3 region has the DNA TGCAGTGCTGCCAGGGAGCGGGGGGGGGCAGATACGCAGTATTTT.

This sequence joins TRBV11-2 and TRBJ1-1, with D perhaps TRBD1 (5 bases). CDR1 and CDR2 from the germline V gene are SGHAT and FQNNGV. The CDR3 has 16 residues. Trimming cost V 1 base and J 2 bases, with 14 bases left between them. The CDR3 DNA reads as TGTGCCAGCAGCTTAGGGGCGACAGTAAGAAACACTGAAGCTTTCTTT. Protein product: CASSLGATVRNTEAFF.

In this sample, this clonotype is medium-sized. The chain couples TRBV11-2 to TRBJ2-6, with D maybe TRBD2 (6 bases). V gave up 5 bases and J gave up 4 bases, with 18 bases separating them. Germline CDR1 is SGHAT and CDR2 is FQNNGV. CDR3 length equals 17 residues. CDR3 sequence reads: CASSMLPGLHGANVLTF. The DNA of the CDR3 is TGTGCCAGCAGCATGCTACCGGGACTCCACGGGGCCAACGTCCTGACTTTC.

This clonotype was detected ten times or more. The V and J genes are TRBV12-3 or TRBV12-4 and TRBJ1-5; 8 bases agree with TRBD1. CDR3 length: 13 amino acids. Trimming removed 6 bases from V and 6 bases from J; junction bases left unmatched: 4. CDR3 sequence reads: CASSGQGSQPQHF. In DNA, the CDR3 is TGTGCCAGCAGCGGACAGGGATCTCAGCCCCAGCATTTT.